A single sample gave rise to the 31 T cell receptor beta chains below, sequenced in a study of T cell responses to AZD1222 COVID-19 vaccine (dated by TCRdb to the early 2020s). Explained via the paper, the time point label denotes: baseline before first vaccination. The library was generated by the immunoSEQ multiplex PCR assay. TCRdb's version of the immuneACCESS table is confined to in-frame rearrangements and falls short of the full clone set. An unresolved V gene accounts for under half of the shortfall where checked; the remainder is of unknown origin. The sample table records roughly 200,000 clones; 92% of these occur just once. The top ten clonotypes cover 1% to 1.5% of the sample. Sequencing used peripheral blood, obtained on day 0 of AZD1222 vaccination. Receptors originate from an adult in good health.

This sequence joins TRBV29-1 and TRBJ1-1; TRBD1 matches 12 bases. V lost 7 bases, J lost 3 bases, and 9 bases stayed unmatched. Looked up from germline, CDR1 is SQVTM and CDR2 is ANQGSEA. CDR3 length equals 15 residues. The CDR3 loop reads CSGWDRGRGDTEAFF. The CDR3 nucleotides read TGCAGCGGATGGGACAGGGGGCGCGGGGACACTGAAGCTTTCTTT.

The chain is built from TRBV4-1 and TRBJ1-5; D unresolved. CDR3 length equals 16 residues. The germline V gene encodes CDR1 MGHRA and CDR2 YSYEKL. Trimming pared 1 base from V and 2 bases from J, leaving 12 bases between. The CDR3 bases are TGCGCCAGCAGCCAAGTAGGCGGGGTTGGCAATCAGCCCCAGCATTTT. It yields the protein CASSQVGGVGNQPQHF.

The chain couples TRBV28 to TRBJ1-1; 8 nucleotides line up with TRBD1. Per the germline V gene, CDR1 is MDHEN and CDR2 is SYDVKM. This CDR3 comprises 14 residues. With 6 bases clipped from V and 11 bases from J, the junction kept 14 bases outside the gene matches. The CDR3 nucleotides are TGTGCCAGCAGACCCGGGACAGGAAGATTTGGGGCTTTCTTT. This translates into CASRPGTGRFGAFF.

The rearrangement uses TRBV5-8 and TRBJ2-7, with D unclear. Germline values: CDR1 SGHTS, CDR2 YDEGEE. The CDR3 sequence is 12 residues long. V lost 1 base, J lost 3 bases, and 5 bases lay in between. The CDR3 protein is CASSLKGYEQYF. The CDR3, as DNA: TGTGCCAGCAGCTTGAAGGGCTACGAGCAGTACTTC.

The chain couples TRBV2 to TRBJ2-1; TRBD1 matches at 12 bases. V lost 6 bases to trimming and J lost 7 bases; unmatched junction nucleotides: 16. CDR1 is SNHLY and CDR2 is FYNNEI in the germline V gene. The CDR3 has 18 residues. The CDR3 here is CASRKSGQGAIYGNEQFF. In nucleotides, the CDR3 is TGTGCCAGCAGAAAGTCGGGACAGGGGGCAATATATGGGAATGAGCAGTTCTTC.

This rearrangement joins TRBV20-1 to TRBJ2-2; no reliable D call. The V gene lost 3 bases and the J gene lost 13 bases, with 12 bases spanning the gap. CDR1 is DFQATT and CDR2 is SNEGSKA in the germline V gene (reference sequence). The CDR3 is 11 residues long. The CDR3 DNA reads as TGCAGTGCTAGTCTAGGCGGCAGGCTGTTTTTT. Translation gives CSASLGGRLFF.

This chain joins TRBV6-6 and TRBJ1-3, with 7 bases matching TRBD1. CDR1 and CDR2 from the germline V gene are MNHNY and SVGAGI (reference sequence). CDR3 size: 18 residues. V lost 5 bases, J lost 4 bases, and 17 bases stayed unmatched. The CDR3, as DNA: TGTGCCAGCAGTCGATACGGGGACAGTTCCTTCGACGGAAACACCATATATTTT. Translation gives CASSRYGDSSFDGNTIYF.

CDR3 in amino acids: CASSGLAETQYF. The CDR3 DNA follows: TGTGCCAGCAGTGGCTTGGCAGAGACCCAGTACTTC. V usage is TRBV12-3 or TRBV12-4 and J usage is TRBJ2-5; D is unclear. The CDR3 has 12 residues. Trimming pared 5 bases from V and 4 bases from J, leaving 8 bases between.

This chain joins TRBV12-3 or TRBV12-4 and TRBJ1-5; D not resolved. V was cut by 1 base and J by 7 bases, with 5 bases left in between. This CDR3 spans 12 amino acids. The CDR3 region has the DNA TGTGCCAGCAGTTTAGTTGGACAGCCCCAGCATTTT. This codes for CASSLVGQPQHF.

This chain connects TRBV6-5 to TRBJ1-1, with D possibly TRBD1 on 5 matching bases. Between the trimmed V and J ends, which lost 7 bases and 11 bases, there was a span of 20 bases. Germline V gene sequence: CDR1 MNHEY, CDR2 SVGAGI. The CDR3 extends over 13 amino acids. The CDR3 DNA reads as TGTGCCAGCATTCTTGGGGACCCTTTATCGGCTTTCTTT. As protein: CASILGDPLSAFF.

The V gene is TRBV13, the J gene TRBJ2-5; D is undetermined. V lost 5 bases and J 5 bases, leaving 9 bases between the germline ends. The CDR3 has 12 residues. Germline loops: CDR1 PRHDT, CDR2 FYEKMQ (reference sequence). DNA for the CDR3: TGTGCCAGCAGCCCTAGGCGGGAGACCCAGTACTTC. The encoded protein is CASSPRRETQYF. The full variable domain, completed using reference TRBV13 and TRBJ2-5, is AAGVIQSPRHLIKEKRETATLKCYPIPRHDTVYWYQQGPGQDPQFLISFYEKMQSDKGSIPDRFSAQQFSDYHSELNMSSLELGDSALYFCASSPRRETQYFGPGTRLLVL.

The chain links TRBV12-3 or TRBV12-4 to TRBJ2-5; weak D call: TRBD1 (6 bases). Trimming removed 7 bases at V and 2 bases at J, with 11 bases between. The CDR3 sequence is 13 residues long. CDR3 loop: CASNRDKQETQYF. The CDR3 DNA is TGTGCCAGCAATCGGGACAAACAAGAGACCCAGTACTTC.

This clone was seen once. The gene calls are TRBV5-4 and TRBJ1-3, with D uncertain. Germline V gene data show CDR1 as SGHNT and CDR2 as YYREEE (reference sequence). V was cut by 3 bases and J by 0 bases, with 10 bases left in between. The CDR3 is 15 residues long. In DNA form, the CDR3 reads TGTGCCAGCAGCTCTAGGGAACCCTCTGGAAACACCATATATTTT. Protein: CASSSREPSGNTIYF.

This clone has only one observation. This chain links TRBV4-3 with TRBJ1-1; D remains unclear. V was clipped by 0 bases and J by 1 base, with 3 bases between them. Germline values: CDR1 LGHNA, CDR2 YSLEER. The CDR3 is made up of 13 amino acids. DNA for the CDR3: TGCGCCAGCAGCCAAGATCCGAACACTGAAGCTTTCTTT. The encoded protein is CASSQDPNTEAFF.

The chain links TRBV19 to TRBJ2-7; D is perhaps TRBD2 (5 bases). The germline gives CDR1 LNHDA, CDR2 SQIVND (reference sequence). Between the trimmed V and J ends, which lost 5 bases and 0 bases, there was a span of 17 bases. This CDR3 is 16 amino acids long. The CDR3 sequence: CASSSPGIGNSYEQYF. The CDR3 DNA is TGTGCCAGTAGTTCCCCCGGGATAGGCAACTCCTACGAGCAGTACTTC.

The CDR3 bases are TGTGCCAGCAGTTGGGGCGAGGGCGGCTACACCTTC. Protein sequence: CASSWGEGGYTF. The chain has TRBV12-3 or TRBV12-4 and TRBJ1-2; D is possibly TRBD1 (5 bases). The CDR3 covers 12 residues. V was pared by 4 bases and J by 8 bases, with 11 bases between.

The chain links TRBV18 to TRBJ1-2; D not certain. Trimming stripped 0 bases from V and 5 bases from J, with 13 bases between. CDR1 is KGHSH and CDR2 is LQKENI in the germline V gene. The CDR3 sequence is 15 residues long. The CDR3 coding sequence is TGTGCCAGCTCACCACCGGTCCCATCGGGATATGGCTACACCTTC. The encoded protein is CASSPPVPSGYGYTF.

The chain employs TRBV2 and TRBJ1-2; 8 positions match TRBD1. The germline V gene encodes CDR1 SNHLY and CDR2 FYNNEI. The CDR3 contains 14 residues. Unmatched junction bases numbered 8, after V lost 7 bases and J lost 4 bases. CDR3 nucleotide sequence: TGTGCCAGCATTAAGGACAGGGAACTCTATGGCTACACCTTC. Amino acids: CASIKDRELYGYTF.

V usage is TRBV12-5 and J usage is TRBJ2-5; weak D call: TRBD2 (6 bases). The germline V gene encodes CDR1 LGHNT and CDR2 FRNRAP. This CDR3 comprises 14 residues. V dropped 4 bases and J dropped 3 bases, with 12 bases sitting between them. CDR3 loop: CASGWRESKETQYF. CDR3 DNA: TGTGCTAGTGGTTGGAGGGAATCTAAAGAGACCCAGTACTTC.

The chain combines TRBV29-1 with TRBJ1-1; tentatively, D is TRBD1 (6 bases). Per the germline V gene, CDR1 is SQVTM and CDR2 is ANQGSEA. The CDR3 runs to 13 residues. Trimming cost V 2 bases and J 7 bases, with 14 bases left between them. This CDR3 is CSVEIQGRIEAFF. In DNA form, the CDR3 reads TGCAGCGTTGAAATACAGGGTCGAATTGAAGCTTTCTTT.

The J gene is TRBJ1-2, the V gene TRBV5-6; unclear D gene. The CDR3 is 12 amino acids. With 0 bases removed from V and 8 bases from J, the gap between germline ends came to 8 bases. Looked up from germline, CDR1 is SGHDT and CDR2 is YYEEEE. The CDR3 coding sequence is TGTGCCAGCAGCTTGGTACTGGGGGGCTACACCTTC. It encodes CASSLVLGGYTF. The whole variable domain, filled in from reference TRBV5-6 and TRBJ1-2, reads DAGVTQSPTHLIKTRGQQVTLRCSPKSGHDTVSWYQQALGQGPQFIFQYYEEEERQRGNFPDRFSGHQFPNYSSELNVNALLLGDSALYLCASSLVLGGYTFGSGTRLTVV.

V usage is TRBV6-2 or TRBV6-3 and J usage is TRBJ1-1; unclear D gene. Per the germline V gene, CDR1 is MNHEY and CDR2 is SVGEGT. V lost 5 bases, J lost 5 bases, and 9 bases lay in between. The length of the CDR3 is 12 residues. CDR3 bases: TGTGCCAGCAGTCTTTTGGGGACTGAAGCTTTCTTT. Amino acid sequence: CASSLLGTEAFF.

The rearrangement uses TRBV5-1 and TRBJ1-1, with D tentatively TRBD1 (5 bases). Between the trimmed V and J ends, which lost 7 bases and 7 bases, there was a span of 14 bases. This CDR3 is 12 amino acids long. The germline V gene has CDR1 SGHRS and CDR2 YFSETQ. Here the CDR3 reads CASSRDGLEAFF. DNA for the CDR3: TGCGCCAGCTCCAGGGACGGACTTGAAGCTTTCTTT. Combining the CDR3 with reference TRBV5-1 and TRBJ1-1 gives the whole variable domain KAGVTQTPRYLIKTRGQQVTLSCSPISGHRSVSWYQQTPGQGLQFLFEYFSETQRNKGNFPGRFSGRQFSNSRSEMNVSTLELGDSALYLCASSRDGLEAFFGQGTRLTVV.

This chain joins TRBV12-3 or TRBV12-4 and TRBJ2-3; D may be TRBD2 (7 bases). V lost 7 bases to trimming and J lost 6 bases, with 14 bases between them. This CDR3 contains 13 residues. CDR3 in amino acids: CASIVTGGDTQYF. CDR3 nucleotides: TGTGCCAGCATAGTTACGGGGGGCGATACGCAGTATTTT.

V is TRBV9 and J is TRBJ2-1; D unresolved. The CDR3 has 12 residues. Germline V gene data show CDR1 as SGDLS and CDR2 as YYNGEE. Deletions cut 0 bases from V and 5 bases from J, with 3 bases between. The CDR3, as DNA: TGTGCCAGCAGCGTAGCGAACAATGAGCAGTTCTTC. Its protein product is CASSVANNEQFF. Full variable domain (rest looked up from reference TRBV9 and TRBJ2-1): DSGVTQTPKHLITATGQRVTLRCSPRSGDLSVYWYQQSLDQGLQFLIQYYNGEERAKGNILERFSAQQFPDLHSELNLSSLELGDSALYFCASSVANNEQFFGPGTRLTVL.

The J gene is TRBJ1-1, the V gene TRBV12-3 or TRBV12-4; the match to TRBD1 covers 7 bases. The junction had 0 bases not matched to a gene; V was cut back by 5 bases and J by 0 bases. The CDR3 loop spans 13 amino acids. The CDR3: CASSGQVNTEAFF. CDR3 nucleotide sequence: TGTGCCAGCAGTGGACAGGTGAACACTGAAGCTTTCTTT.

The sample holds one count of this clone. V is TRBV5-1 and J is TRBJ1-1, with D perhaps TRBD1 (5 bases). The CDR3 extends over 11 amino acids. Germline V CDR1 and CDR2: SGHRS, YFSETQ. With 0 bases removed from V and 11 bases from J, the gap between germline ends came to 8 bases. DNA of the CDR3: TGCGCCAGCAGCTTGGGGGGGATGGCTTTCTTT. Protein: CASSLGGMAFF.

The chain is built from TRBV27 and TRBJ2-6; D is possibly TRBD1 (6 bases). The germline V gene has CDR1 MNHEY and CDR2 SMNVEV (reference sequence). This CDR3 spans 17 amino acids. V gave up 4 bases and J gave up 0 bases, with 13 bases separating them. The CDR3 reads CASSYTGLSSGANVLTF. As DNA, the CDR3 is TGTGCCAGCAGTTATACAGGGCTTAGCTCTGGGGCCAACGTCCTGACTTTC.

This chain links TRBV7-9 with TRBJ1-6; D possibly corresponds to TRBD1 (6 bases). V was trimmed by 5 bases and J by 6 bases, leaving 11 bases between them. Germline CDR1 and CDR2: SEHNR and FQNEAQ (reference sequence). This CDR3 region has 14 residues. Here the CDR3 DNA reads TGTGCCAGCAGCCACAGGGAGATTAATTCACCCCTCCACTTT. Translation gives CASSHREINSPLHF.

V gene TRBV7-9 combines with J gene TRBJ1-1; TRBD1 might be the D (6 bases). This CDR3 spans 16 amino acids. The V end lost 5 bases, the J end lost 3 bases, and 19 bases lay between the germline ends. Germline CDR1 is SEHNR and CDR2 is FQNEAQ (reference sequence). The chain's CDR3 is CASSLLTGIRDTEAFF. DNA of the CDR3: TGTGCCAGCAGCCTTCTGACAGGAATAAGGGACACTGAAGCTTTCTTT. The full variable domain, completed using reference TRBV7-9 and TRBJ1-1, is DTGVSQNPRHKITKRGQNVTFRCDPISEHNRLYWYRQTLGQGPEFLTYFQNEAQLEKSRLLSDRFSAERPKGSFSTLEIQRTEQGDSAMYLCASSLLTGIRDTEAFFGQGTRLTVV.

The chain employs TRBV4-1 and TRBJ1-4; D possibly corresponds to TRBD1 (5 bases). V lost 1 base, J lost 8 bases, and 17 bases lay in between. The length of the CDR3 is 16 residues. Germline lookup yields CDR1 MGHRA and CDR2 YSYEKL. CDR3 sequence: CASSQAPQGGREKLFF. CDR3 bases: TGCGCCAGCAGCCAAGCCCCGCAGGGCGGGAGAGAAAAACTGTTTTTT.